Presented here are 31 T cell receptor beta chains from one specimen sequenced in a study of blood T cell repertoires in COVID-19. Only in-frame clones appear in the TCRdb table, and some are missing; sequencing was by immunoSEQ multiplex PCR. Among 270,000 or so clones listed, 84% were seen once. Source material: peripheral blood. The receptors were sampled from a human donor in a cohort sampled during active COVID-19.

The genes are TRBV11-2 and TRBJ2-7; perhaps TRBD2 as D (6 bases). The germline V gene encodes CDR1 SGHAT and CDR2 FQNNGV. The CDR3 consists of 18 residues. With 0 bases removed from V and 0 bases from J, the gap between germline ends came to 18 bases. The CDR3 sequence is CASSLDLFGTGSSYEQYF. For the CDR3, the DNA is TGTGCCAGCAGCTTAGACCTTTTCGGGACTGGTAGCTCCTACGAGCAGTACTTC.

The rearrangement joins TRBV5-5 to TRBJ2-2; 11 nucleotides align to TRBD2. Germline CDR1 reads SGHKS; CDR2 reads YYEKEE (reference sequence). V gave up 5 bases and J gave up 0 bases; unmatched junction bases: 6. The CDR3 totals 17 residues. The CDR3 protein is CASRPLAGGPNTGELFF. In nucleotides, the CDR3 is TGTGCCAGCAGACCTTTAGCGGGAGGGCCGAACACCGGGGAGCTGTTTTTT.

Only one count was recorded for this clone. The chain couples TRBV6-2 or TRBV6-3 to TRBJ1-6; the D gene is possibly TRBD1 (5 bases). V was cut by 4 bases and J by 5 bases, with 12 bases left in between. The CDR3 is 15 residues long. Germline lookup yields CDR1 MNHEY and CDR2 SVGEGT. CDR3 sequence reads: CASSLAGGNNSPLHF. The CDR3 DNA reads TGTGCCAGCAGTTTAGCCGGGGGGAATAATTCACCCCTCCACTTT.

V and J are TRBV5-1 and TRBJ2-7; 12 positions match TRBD2. Germline assignment: CDR1 SGHRS and CDR2 YFSETQ. With 7 bases clipped from V and 4 bases from J, the junction kept 6 bases outside the gene matches. The CDR3 consists of 14 residues. CDR3 sequence: CASRPTSGGYEQYF. Written as DNA, the CDR3 is TGCGCCAGCCGTCCGACTAGCGGGGGATACGAGCAGTACTTC. The full variable domain, in which reference TRBV5-1 and TRBJ2-7 provide the parts outside the CDR3, is KAGVTQTPRYLIKTRGQQVTLSCSPISGHRSVSWYQQTPGQGLQFLFEYFSETQRNKGNFPGRFSGRQFSNSRSEMNVSTLELGDSALYLCASRPTSGGYEQYFGPGTRLTVT.

The rearrangement uses TRBV6-5 and TRBJ2-7; TRBD1 matches 7 bases. After removal of 3 bases from V and 1 base from J, the junction contained 3 bases not matched to a gene. Germline V lookup: CDR1 MNHEY, CDR2 SVGAGI. This CDR3 comprises 14 residues. CDR3 region: CASSYWDSSYEQYF. CDR3 sequence (DNA): TGTGCCAGCAGTTATTGGGACAGTTCCTACGAGCAGTACTTC.

This sequence joins TRBV5-1 and TRBJ1-2; D gene unclear. Germline V CDR1 and CDR2: SGHRS, YFSETQ. The CDR3 has 16 amino acids. V was cut by 0 bases and J by 2 bases, with 14 bases left in between. The CDR3 region is CASSLGRTGKNYGYTF. CDR3 bases: TGCGCCAGCAGCTTGGGGCGGACTGGGAAGAACTATGGCTACACCTTC. Supplemented by reference TRBV5-1 and TRBJ1-2, the full variable domain reads KAGVTQTPRYLIKTRGQQVTLSCSPISGHRSVSWYQQTPGQGLQFLFEYFSETQRNKGNFPGRFSGRQFSNSRSEMNVSTLELGDSALYLCASSLGRTGKNYGYTFGSGTRLTVV.

This clone came up a few times. The rearrangement uses TRBV7-8 and TRBJ2-1; 9 nucleotides agree with TRBD2. V was clipped by 2 bases and J by 8 bases; unmatched bases: 10. CDR1 is SGHVS, CDR2 FQNEAQ, per germline. This CDR3 has 16 amino acids. The CDR3 here is CASSLSPSGISDEQFF. The CDR3 nucleotides are TGTGCCAGCAGCTTATCGCCTAGCGGGATTTCGGATGAGCAGTTCTTC.

The table lists this clone with a count of one. The chain recombines TRBV5-1 with TRBJ1-3; 8 nucleotides match TRBD1. V lost 6 bases to trimming and J lost 4 bases; unmatched junction nucleotides: 6. This CDR3 is 14 amino acids long. The germline V gene encodes CDR1 SGHRS and CDR2 YFSETQ. In DNA, the CDR3 is TGCGCCAGCACGCAGGGGGCGACCGGAAACACCATATATTTT. Amino acid sequence: CASTQGATGNTIYF.

V and J are TRBV4-3 and TRBJ1-3, with D perhaps matching TRBD1 (5 bases). The CDR3 consists of 17 residues. Trimming pared 8 bases from V and 0 bases from J, leaving 20 bases between. Germline V CDR1 and CDR2: LGHNA, YSLEER. The CDR3 region is CASSPGGRLSSGNTIYF. DNA for the CDR3: TGCGCCAGCTCCCCCGGGGGTAGACTGAGCTCTGGAAACACCATATATTTT.

This rearrangement joins TRBV3-1 (or the pseudogene TRBV3-2) to TRBJ2-1; possibly TRBD2 for D (5 bases). The CDR3 is 15 residues long. Germline lookup yields CDR1 LGHDT and CDR2 YNNKEL (reference sequence). Trimming took off 1 base at V and 3 bases at J, with 10 bases between the two ends. This CDR3 is CASSQGVGIYNEQFF. The CDR3 DNA sequence: TGTGCCAGCAGCCAAGGTGTCGGGATCTACAATGAGCAGTTCTTC.

The chain recombines TRBV27 with TRBJ2-2; 9 nucleotides line up with TRBD1. The V gene's germline CDR1 is MNHEY and CDR2 SMNVEV (reference sequence). The CDR3 totals 17 residues. Trimming cost V 2 bases and J 2 bases; bases outside gene matches: 6. The CDR3 DNA sequence: TGTGCCAGCAGTTTAGGGACAGGGAGTTTCAACACCGGGGAGCTGTTTTTT. It encodes CASSLGTGSFNTGELFF.

The chain uses TRBV7-3 and TRBJ2-1, with 7 nucleotides matching TRBD2. The germline CDR1 and CDR2 sequences are SGHTA and FQGTGA. Trimming took 1 base from V and 8 from J; bases not matched to a gene: 8. The CDR3 covers 15 residues. CDR3 DNA sequence: TGTGCCAGCAGCTTAAGGGAGACACGGGGGGATGAGCAGTTCTTC. It yields the protein CASSLRETRGDEQFF.

This chain connects TRBV5-6 to TRBJ2-2; a weak D match, TRBD2 (7 bases). The ends were cut back, 5 bases at V and 4 bases at J, with 15 bases in the middle. Germline V CDR1 and CDR2: SGHDT, YYEEEE. CDR3 length: 15 amino acids. The CDR3 sequence is CASSNRGAGTGELFF. CDR3 sequence (DNA): TGTGCCAGCAGTAACCGGGGGGCCGGCACCGGGGAGCTGTTTTTT. The variable domain in full, with the rest retrieved from reference TRBV5-6 and TRBJ2-2, is DAGVTQSPTHLIKTRGQQVTLRCSPKSGHDTVSWYQQALGQGPQFIFQYYEEEERQRGNFPDRFSGHQFPNYSSELNVNALLLGDSALYLCASSNRGAGTGELFFGEGSRLTVL.

This clone was recorded only once. The V gene is TRBV10-2, the J gene TRBJ2-7; D is unclear. The CDR3 consists of 12 residues. Germline assignment: CDR1 WSHSY and CDR2 SAAADI. V was cut by 3 bases and J by 9 bases, with 12 bases left in between. CDR3 nucleotide sequence: TGCGCCAGCAGTGATAGGCAGAGAGGGCAGTACTTC. This codes for CASSDRQRGQYF.

The V and J genes are TRBV18 and TRBJ2-7, with D hard to call. The CDR3 is 13 amino acids. The germline V gene has CDR1 KGHSH and CDR2 LQKENI. The ends were cut back, 1 base at V and 6 bases at J, with 10 bases in the middle. DNA of the CDR3: TGTGCCAGCTCACCACAGAGTAACGGCGAGCAGTACTTC. Residues: CASSPQSNGEQYF.

This sequence joins TRBV19 and TRBJ1-1; D unresolved. Trimming stripped 5 bases from V and 4 bases from J, with 20 bases between. CDR3 size: 16 residues. The germline CDR1 and CDR2 sequences are LNHDA and SQIVND (reference sequence). The DNA of the CDR3 is TGTGCCAGTAGTTCATGGAAGAGGGTTGTGGGCACTGAAGCTTTCTTT. This codes for CASSSWKRVVGTEAFF.

This clone has a handful of counts. The CDR3 loop reads CASSLGEGEAFF. In nucleotides, the CDR3 is TGCGCCAGCAGCTTGGGTGAGGGTGAAGCTTTCTTT. This rearrangement joins TRBV5-1 to TRBJ1-1; D remains unclear. Per germline, CDR1 SGHRS and CDR2 YFSETQ. The CDR3 is 12 residues long. The V gene lost 0 bases and the J gene lost 7 bases, with 7 bases spanning the gap.

The CDR3 DNA follows: TGTGCCAGCAGCCAAAACCGTGGGACTAGCGGGGGGGGCAAACACACAGATACGCAGTATTTT. Its protein is CASSQNRGTSGGGKHTDTQYF. The rearrangement links TRBV3-1 (or the pseudogene TRBV3-2) to TRBJ2-3; 16 nucleotides line up with TRBD2. The J segment lost 2 bases and the V segment lost 2 bases, leaving 13 bases of the junction unmatched. Germline-derived CDR1 and CDR2 are LGHDT and YNNKEL (reference sequence). The CDR3 sequence is 21 residues long.

The table lists this clone with a count of one. The chain uses TRBV19 and TRBJ1-4; D gene ambiguous. Germline assignment: CDR1 LNHDA and CDR2 SQIVND (reference sequence). With 3 bases removed from V and 5 bases from J, the gap between germline ends came to 7 bases. This CDR3 is built from 13 residues. CDR3 sequence (DNA): TGTGCCAGTAGTATGTGGCTGAATGAAAAACTGTTTTTT. Translated: CASSMWLNEKLFF.

DNA of the CDR3: TGCGCCAGCAGCTTGGATCCAGGGGATGAGCAGTTCTTC. It specifies CASSLDPGDEQFF. The chain has TRBV5-1 and TRBJ2-1; possibly TRBD1 for D (6 bases). V was pared by 0 bases and J by 8 bases, with 9 bases between. This CDR3 has 13 residues. Germline CDR1 is SGHRS and CDR2 is YFSETQ.

This clone showed up just a few times. The chain combines TRBV18 with TRBJ2-3, with D perhaps TRBD1 (6 bases). V lost 5 bases and J lost 3, with 6 bases in between. In germline, CDR1 is KGHSH, CDR2 LQKENI. CDR3 length: 12 amino acids. CDR3 protein: CASSGQTDTQYF. In DNA form, the CDR3 reads TGTGCCAGCTCAGGACAGACAGATACGCAGTATTTT.

The V and J genes are TRBV9 and TRBJ1-6; tentatively, D is TRBD1 (6 bases). The CDR3 consists of 15 residues. Germline V gene sequence: CDR1 SGDLS, CDR2 YYNGEE. Trimming cost V 4 bases and J 7 bases, with 15 bases left between them. CDR3 DNA sequence: TGTGCCAGCAGCTATAGGGGGGGATTGAATTCACCCCTCCACTTT. This codes for CASSYRGGLNSPLHF.

The chain combines TRBV5-1 with TRBJ1-1, with 7 bases that match TRBD1. V was pared by 0 bases and J by 1 base, with 6 bases of the junction left unmatched. CDR1 and CDR2 (germline): SGHRS, YFSETQ. The CDR3 covers 16 residues. Written as DNA, the CDR3 is TGCGCCAGCAGCTTGGCCCCCCGACAGGGGAACACTGAAGCTTTCTTT. Its translation: CASSLAPRQGNTEAFF.

This clone was picked up a small number of times. The chain carries TRBV6-1 and TRBJ1-6; the D is unclear. V was trimmed by 6 bases and J by 7 bases, leaving 10 bases between them. The CDR3 totals 13 residues. Per germline, CDR1 MNHNS and CDR2 SASEGT. CDR3 sequence reads: CASSPVVNSPLHF. The CDR3 region has the DNA TGTGCCAGCAGCCCGGTGGTAAATTCACCCCTCCACTTT.

Remarks on this clone: The same CDR3 can be traced to other DNA sequences in this sample. The gene calls are TRBV7-2 and TRBJ2-3; unclear D gene. CDR3 size: 12 residues. The germline V gene has CDR1 SGHTA and CDR2 FQGNSA. The germline V and J ends were trimmed by 5 bases and 2 bases, with 5 bases remaining between them. The CDR3 DNA reads TGTGCCAGCAGCCTTTACACAGATACGCAGTATTTT. Its translation is CASSLYTDTQYF.

This clone was seen only once. CDR3 sequence: CASSLEQGLRPQHF. In nucleotides, the CDR3 is TGTGCCAGCAGCTTGGAGCAGGGCCTCCGGCCCCAGCATTTT. The chain uses TRBV5-6 and TRBJ1-5; D is perhaps TRBD1 (5 bases). The ends were cut back, 0 bases at V and 9 bases at J, with 13 bases in the middle. The CDR3 sequence is 14 residues long. Germline loops: CDR1 SGHDT, CDR2 YYEEEE.

V usage is TRBV5-1 and J usage is TRBJ2-2; D gene ambiguous. CDR3 length: 15 amino acids. Germline V lookup: CDR1 SGHRS, CDR2 YFSETQ. Trimming stripped 4 bases from V and 1 base from J, with 11 bases between. The CDR3 is CASSGPLMNTGELFF. The CDR3 DNA follows: TGCGCCAGCAGCGGGCCCTTAATGAACACCGGGGAGCTGTTTTTT.

This clone has just one count. J is TRBJ2-7 and V is TRBV9; TRBD1 agrees at 8 bases. This CDR3 is 15 amino acids long. V dropped 0 bases and J dropped 2; count of bases not matched to a gene: 4. Germline V gene lookup returns CDR1 SGDLS and CDR2 YYNGEE. The CDR3 loop is CASSVGQGPPYEQYF. The DNA of the CDR3 is TGTGCCAGCAGCGTAGGACAGGGGCCCCCCTACGAGCAGTACTTC.

The genes are TRBV7-2 and TRBJ2-5; 12 nucleotides match TRBD1. The V and J ends lost 4 bases and 5 bases, in that order; junction bases with no gene match: 2. The CDR3 has 14 residues. CDR1 is SGHTA, CDR2 FQGNSA, per germline. DNA of the CDR3: TGTGCCAGCAGCTCGGGACAGGGGGCGGAGACCCAGTACTTC. It specifies CASSSGQGAETQYF. The full variable domain, completed using reference TRBV7-2 and TRBJ2-5, is GAGVSQSPSNKVTEKGKDVELRCDPISGHTALYWYRQSLGQGLEFLIYFQGNSAPDKSGLPSDRFSAERTGGSVSTLTIQRTQQEDSAVYLCASSSGQGAETQYFGPGTRLLVL.

A few counts support this clone. This chain connects TRBV10-2 to TRBJ2-7; 9 nucleotides agree with TRBD1. Germline V gene sequence: CDR1 WSHSY, CDR2 SAAADI. The length of the CDR3 is 15 residues. J lost 5 bases, V lost 2 bases, and 7 bases had no gene match. Here the CDR3 reads CASSEAGQGLNEQYF. In nucleotides, the CDR3 is TGCGCCAGCAGTGAGGCGGGACAGGGTCTTAACGAGCAGTACTTC.

In its sample, this clone was seen a few times. The chain links TRBV19 to TRBJ1-1, with 11 bases fitting TRBD1. Looked up from germline, CDR1 is LNHDA and CDR2 is SQIVND (reference sequence). V lost 7 bases, J lost 4 bases, and 11 bases stayed unmatched. The CDR3 contains 16 residues. CDR3 protein: CASKPTDRGRVTEAFF. The CDR3 nucleotides are TGTGCCAGTAAACCAACGGACAGGGGGCGTGTCACTGAAGCTTTCTTT.